This T cell receptor beta chain was recorded in a study of Ad26.COV2.S vaccination and SARS-CoV-2 variants. General observations from the study: Considerable breadth of spike-specific CD8+ and CD4+ T cell responses has reportedly been documented following vaccination.

This table comes from immunoSEQ multiplex PCR, and its TCRdb copy is limited to in-frame clones, with some not included. Among hundreds of thousands of clones listed, about 88% were seen once. The V gene lost 3 bases and the J gene lost 4 bases, with 12 bases spanning the gap. Per the germline V gene, CDR1 is KGHDR and CDR2 is SFDVKD. This CDR3 has 15 residues. Treatment here: around 19 received Ad26.COV2.S at low or high dose, single or two shots; roughly five received placebo; per-sample allocation not given. On day 63 after the first injection, vaccine and placebo recipients gave samples. The study used a vaccine consisting of an Ad26 vector that expressed Wuhan-strain SARS-CoV-2 spike. Concerning this clone itself: Its target is not known.

The sequenced sample was peripheral blood, obtained in a trial of Ad26.COV2.S vaccine versus placebo. The chain employs TRBV24-1 and TRBJ2-1, with D possibly matching TRBD2 (6 bases). The sequence was collected from a person between 18 and 60 years old who received the Ad26.COV2.S COVID-19 vaccine or a placebo. The DNA of the CDR3 is TGTGCCACCAGTGATCGTTTGGCGGGATACAATGAGCAGTTCTTC. It translates to CATSDRLAGYNEQFF.